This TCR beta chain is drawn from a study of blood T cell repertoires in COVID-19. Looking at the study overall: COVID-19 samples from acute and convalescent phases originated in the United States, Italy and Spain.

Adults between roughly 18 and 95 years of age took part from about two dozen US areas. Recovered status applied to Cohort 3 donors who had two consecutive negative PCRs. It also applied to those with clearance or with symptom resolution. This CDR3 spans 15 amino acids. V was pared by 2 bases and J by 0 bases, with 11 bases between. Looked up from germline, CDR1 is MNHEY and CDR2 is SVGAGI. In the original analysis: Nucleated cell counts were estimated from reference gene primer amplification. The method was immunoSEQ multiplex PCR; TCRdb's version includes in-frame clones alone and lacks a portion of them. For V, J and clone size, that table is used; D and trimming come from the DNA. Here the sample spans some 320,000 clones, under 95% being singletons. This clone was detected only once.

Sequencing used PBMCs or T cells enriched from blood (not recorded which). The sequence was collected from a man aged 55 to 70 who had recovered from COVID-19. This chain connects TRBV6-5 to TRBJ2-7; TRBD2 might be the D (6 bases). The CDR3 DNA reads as TGTGCCAGCAGTTACCGCTACGGGAGCTCCTACGAGCAGTACTTC. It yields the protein CASSYRYGSSYEQYF.